Reported below is one T cell receptor beta chain. The target antigen is unknown. The CDR3 sequence is 14 residues long. Per the germline V gene, CDR1 is SNHLY and CDR2 is FYNNEI. The V segment lost 7 bases and the J segment 7 bases; nucleotides outside the gene matches: 7. The data originate from a study of cytomegalovirus exposure and HLA in healthy donors. Study results and limitations: Many donors carried some public TCRs, although rarity characterized most TCR sequences. It was found in a later analysis that first-cohort TCR clusters tended to co-occur in the 130 or so validation repertoires. Confirmation in vitro established that a few CMV-associated chains were specific for CMV antigens.

Clones were sequenced by immunoSEQ multiplex PCR, and TCRdb holds only the in-frame ones, with some missing. The profile covers more than 90,000 clones, with approximately 93% appearing a single time and about 1.1% taken by the ten largest. The sequence derives from a woman aged 25 to 39 in good health and CMV-seropositive. Sequencing was carried out using PBMCs. The chain links TRBV2 to TRBJ1-4; TRBD1 aligns across 9 bases. The CDR3 DNA sequence: TGTGCCAGCAACGACAGGGGGGGGAGTGAAAAACTGTTTTTT. Translating it yields CASNDRGGSEKLFF.